Listed below are T cell receptor beta chains from one sample, sequenced in a study of cytomegalovirus exposure and HLA in healthy donors. Generated by immunoSEQ multiplex PCR, the TCRdb table keeps only in-frame clones and is missing some. The table includes about 80,000 clones, roughly 80% detected once. The sample taken for sequencing was PBMCs. The receptors derive from a man between 50 and 59 years old in good health and CMV-seropositive. The CDR3 runs from the conserved cysteine through the conserved F or W. Each record gives: V gene, clone size, J gene, D gene, CDR3 protein, CDR3 DNA. A D gene is named only where the DNA matches it firmly. Expanded clones are given a class, and other clones once, few, many or no size at all.

>TRBV18|-|TRBJ1-1|TRBD1
CASSPGQGHEAFF
TGTGCCAGCTCACCCGGACAGGGGCATGAAGCTTTCTTT
>TRBV2|-|TRBJ2-2|TRBD1
CASSGDRVTGELFF
TGTGCCAGCAGTGGGGACAGGGTCACCGGGGAGCTGTTTTTT
>TRBV6-1|-|TRBJ2-5|-
CASSSTAGGETQYF
TGTGCCAGCAGTTCCACGGCAGGGGGGGAGACCCAGTACTTC
>TRBV6-5|-|TRBJ2-7|-
CASSTLAPYEQYF
TGTGCCAGCAGCACCCTAGCGCCCTACGAGCAGTACTTC
>TRBV4-1|few|TRBJ2-5|TRBD2
CASSQGTSGRARETQYF
TGCGCCAGCAGCCAGGGGACTAGCGGGAGGGCACGAGAGACCCAGTACTTC
>TRBV11-2|-|TRBJ1-2|TRBD1
CASNPTGGLNYGYTF
TGTGCCAGCAACCCGACAGGGGGCCTTAACTATGGCTACACCTTC
>TRBV6-1|-|TRBJ2-5|-
CASETGGETQYF
TGTGCCAGCGAGACAGGTGGAGAGACCCAGTACTTC
>TRBV15|-|TRBJ2-7|-
CATSRIDSYEQYF
TGTGCCACCAGCAGAATAGATTCCTACGAGCAGTACTTC
>TRBV30|-|TRBJ1-3|-
CAWRPLGQYPGNTIYF
TGTGCCTGGAGGCCCCTCGGACAGTACCCTGGAAACACCATATATTTT
>TRBV19|-|TRBJ2-7|-
CASSMSQGPYEQYF
TGTGCCAGTAGTATGAGTCAGGGGCCCTACGAGCAGTACTTC
>TRBV5-5|-|TRBJ1-1|-
CASSAQPGAEAFF
TGTGCCAGCAGCGCCCAGCCCGGGGCTGAAGCTTTCTTT
>TRBV19|-|TRBJ2-7|TRBD2
CASTAQLAGGTEQYF
TGTGCCAGTACCGCCCAGCTAGCGGGAGGGACCGAGCAGTACTTC
>TRBV29-1|-|TRBJ1-2|TRBD1
CSVEGQGSGGYTF
TGCAGCGTTGAAGGACAGGGGAGTGGTGGCTACACCTTC
>TRBV6-5|-|TRBJ1-6|-
CASSYSRSSYNSPLHF
TGTGCCAGCAGTTACTCCAGAAGCTCCTATAATTCACCCCTCCACTTT
>TRBV7-9|-|TRBJ2-3|-
CASSRAGLDGTDTQYF
TGTGCCAGCAGCCGGGCGGGACTTGACGGCACAGATACGCAGTATTTT
>TRBV13|once|TRBJ2-7|TRBD2
CASSSLAGVGLEQYF
TGTGCCAGCAGCTCATTAGCGGGAGTGGGTCTCGAGCAGTACTTC
>TRBV11-3|-|TRBJ2-2|TRBD1
CASSVRGQGPSGELFF
TGTGCCAGCAGCGTCCGGGGACAGGGTCCCTCCGGGGAGCTGTTTTTT